Shown below are 32 T cell receptor beta chains from a single sample sequenced in a study of CD4 and CD8 cells across lung adenocarcinoma regions. TCRdb fed the PCR reads into MiXCR, producing one record per CDR3 protein. The data hold around 25,000 distinct CDR3 sequences, with around 52% observed a single time. The sample taken for sequencing was CD4+ T cells from the center of a lung tumor. These receptor sequences come from a male donor with lung adenocarcinoma. The CD4 and CD8 labels of this study may be unreliable.

As for this clonotype: The junction departs from the called germline gene at one end, perhaps through a read error. The CDR3 loop is CASSQDTKKVTNIQSF. CDR3 sequence (DNA): TGCGCCAGCAGCCAAGATACAAAAAAGGTCACAAACATTCAGTCCTTC. V is TRBV4-1 and J is TRBJ2-4; D is ambiguous. Per the germline V gene, CDR1 is MGHRA and CDR2 is YSYEKL. The CDR3 sequence is 16 residues long.

This clonotype was observed many times. The chain combines TRBV3-1 with TRBJ2-1; TRBD2 agrees at 11 bases. Germline V gives CDR1 LGHDT, CDR2 YNNKEL (reference sequence). The CDR3 contains 14 residues. Trimming removed 2 bases from V and 7 bases from J; junction bases left unmatched: 1. The CDR3 is CASSQPSGRNEQFF. The DNA of the CDR3 is TGTGCCAGCAGCCAACCTAGCGGGAGGAATGAGCAGTTCTTC.

Ten or more counts support this clonotype. The CDR3 spells CASRVGGTLNYGYTF. CDR3 nucleotide sequence: TGTGCCAGCCGCGTGGGGGGTACACTTAACTATGGCTACACCTTC. The rearrangement joins TRBV27 to TRBJ1-2; tentatively, D is TRBD1 (5 bases). Germline V gives CDR1 MNHEY, CDR2 SMNVEV (reference sequence). The V gene lost 8 bases and the J gene lost 1 base, with 17 bases spanning the gap. This CDR3 is 15 amino acids long.

The chain joins TRBV20-1 to TRBJ2-1, with TRBD1 matching over 10 bases. The end of the DNA fits TRBJ2-7 better, so the J call may be wrong. Germline CDR1 reads DFQATT; CDR2 reads SNEGSKA (reference sequence). This CDR3 contains 16 residues. This CDR3 is CSAYDRGLSSGYEQYF. CDR3 sequence (DNA): TGCAGTGCTTATGACAGGGGGCTGTCTAGCGGGTACGAGCAGTACTTC.

This clonotype is termed medium-sized. V gene TRBV6-5 combines with J gene TRBJ1-1, with D possibly being TRBD1 (5 bases). The length of the CDR3 is 11 residues. Germline CDR1 is MNHEY and CDR2 is SVGAGI. V dropped 6 bases and J dropped 7 bases, with 9 bases sitting between them. This CDR3 reads CASRRQSEAFF. CDR3 nucleotide sequence: TGTGCCAGCAGACGACAGAGTGAAGCTTTCTTT.

The chain is built from TRBV6-5 and TRBJ2-1; D perhaps matches TRBD2 (6 bases). Trimming left V 0 bases short and J 6 bases short, with 12 bases between. This CDR3 comprises 15 residues. The germline V gene has CDR1 MNHEY and CDR2 SVGAGI. This CDR3 is CASSYSLAMINEQFF. The CDR3 DNA is TGTGCCAGCAGTTACTCACTAGCAATGATCAATGAGCAGTTCTTC.

Points on this clonotype: Sequence at one end of the junction differs from germline and may be a read error. The genes are TRBV7-3 and TRBJ2-3; D may be TRBD1 or TRBD2 (5 bases each). This CDR3 contains 15 residues. Germline V gene lookup returns CDR1 SGHTA and CDR2 FQGTGA. As DNA, the CDR3 is TGTGCCAGCATCTCGGGGCGCTCTACCACAGACACTCAGTACTTT. Translating gives CASISGRSTTDTQYF.

This clonotype was observed many times. The chain is built from TRBV14 and TRBJ2-7; 8 nucleotides line up with TRBD2. The CDR3 consists of 16 residues. Germline values: CDR1 SGHDN, CDR2 FVKESK. Germline trimming cut 3 bases from V and 3 bases from J; bases unmatched to any gene: 10. The CDR3 here is CASSQGWTSLYYEQYF. CDR3 nucleotides: TGTGCCAGCAGCCAGGGGTGGACTAGCCTCTACTACGAGCAGTACTTC.

This clonotype was observed a handful of times. The chain links TRBV6-1 to TRBJ2-2, with TRBD1 as a possible D gene (6 bases). Germline CDR1 and CDR2: MNHNS and SASEGT. V gave up 5 bases and J gave up 2 bases, with 12 bases separating them. The CDR3 runs 15 residues. In DNA form, the CDR3 reads TGTGCCAGCAGTCCCAAGGACAGAAACACCGGGGAGCTGTTTTTT. This sequence encodes CASSPKDRNTGELFF.

This clonotype came up many times. The V and J genes are TRBV11-3 and TRBJ2-1; D gene uncertain. Germline V gives CDR1 SGHNT, CDR2 YENEEA. Deletions cut 1 base from V and 4 bases from J, with 2 bases between. The CDR3 length is 12 residues. The CDR3 loop is CASSLVYNEQFF. The CDR3 DNA follows: TGTGCCAGCAGCTTAGTGTACAATGAGCAGTTCTTC.

To note about this clonotype: At one end, the junction sequence differs from germline, possibly due to a read error. The gene calls are TRBV27 and TRBJ2-3; D perhaps matches TRBD2 (6 bases). The CDR3 runs 16 residues. Germline loops: CDR1 MNHEY, CDR2 SMNVEV (reference sequence). The DNA of the CDR3 is TGTGCCTGCAGTTTCACGGGGGTTTCAGCCAAAGATACGCAGTATTTC. It is translated as CACSFTGVSAKDTQYF.

This clonotype was found a few times. The chain uses TRBV15 and TRBJ2-5; possibly TRBD2 for D (5 bases). From germline, CDR1 is LNHNV and CDR2 YYDKDF (reference sequence). The germline V and J ends were trimmed by 1 base and 5 bases, with 14 bases remaining between them. The CDR3 has 15 residues. Here the CDR3 reads CATSRGRGLGETQYF. Here the CDR3 DNA reads TGTGCCACCAGCAGAGGCCGAGGGCTTGGGGAGACCCAGTACTTC.

This clonotype was seen only a few times. The chain uses TRBV6-5 and TRBJ2-3; 9 positions match TRBD2. Germline V gives CDR1 MNHEY, CDR2 SVGAGI. The ends lost 3 bases at V and 8 bases at J; junction bases unmatched: 9. The CDR3 loop spans 15 amino acids. The CDR3 sequence is CASSYRQRAGGTQYF. CDR3 sequence (DNA): TGTGCCAGCAGTTATCGGCAGCGAGCGGGGGGTACGCAGTATTTT.

V gene TRBV10-1 combines with J gene TRBJ2-1; 10 bases map to TRBD1. The CDR3 spans 15 residues. V shed 5 bases and J 10 bases; nucleotides not matched to a gene: 11. Germline CDR1 is WNHNN and CDR2 is SYGVQD (reference sequence). CDR3 nucleotide sequence: TGCGCCAGCAGTCCGGGACAGGGGAGAACCTACGAGCAGTTCTTC. Encoded protein: CASSPGQGRTYEQFF.

The V and J genes are TRBV27 and TRBJ2-3; D may be TRBD1 or TRBD2 (5 bases each). Matching the DNA end better, TRBJ2-7 makes the J call doubtful. In germline, CDR1 is MNHEY, CDR2 SMNVEV (reference sequence). The CDR3 extends over 17 amino acids. The DNA for the CDR3 is TGTGCCAGCAGACCCGGGACCGGCGGCAGTAACACAGAGACGCAGTACTTC. Amino acids: CASRPGTGGSNTETQYF.

V usage is TRBV7-6 and J usage is TRBJ2-1; the match to TRBD1 covers 10 bases. V trimming: 1 base; J trimming: 13 bases; junction bases outside the gene matches: 13. The CDR3 sequence is 16 residues long. Germline V gene sequence: CDR1 SGHVS, CDR2 FNYEAQ. The CDR3: CASSLEAGTGVSTQFF. The CDR3 region has the DNA TGTGCCAGCAGCTTAGAGGCCGGGACAGGGGTGTCGACCCAGTTCTTC.

This chain links TRBV6-1 with TRBJ2-2; possible D gene TRBD2, 6 bases. With the DNA end fitting TRBJ2-3 better, the J assignment may be wrong. Germline loops: CDR1 MNHNS, CDR2 SASEGT. The CDR3 has 15 amino acids. DNA for the CDR3: TGTGCCAGTCACTTGAAACAAGCGGGCGCCGGGGCGCAGTATTTT. Its translation: CASHLKQAGAGAQYF.

CDR3 coding DNA: TGTGCCAGCATGAGAGGGATGGCGGTGAACACCGATACGCAGTTTTTT. Translation: CASMRGMAVNTDTQFF. The V gene is TRBV7-9, the J gene TRBJ2-2; tentatively, D is TRBD2 (5 bases). Trimming took 7 bases from V and 16 from J, leaving 31 bases between them. The CDR3 totals 16 residues. Germline assignment: CDR1 SEHNR and CDR2 FQNEAQ (reference sequence).

This chain uses TRBV10-1 with TRBJ2-2; 7 bases map to TRBD1. Germline values: CDR1 WNHNN, CDR2 SYGVQD (reference sequence). The CDR3 runs 14 residues. The CDR3 DNA reads TGCCCGGGCCTTCAGGGGGTGAGCACAGGTAAGCAGTTTTTT. Its translation is CPGLQGVSTGKQFF.

This clonotype has at least ten counts. The chain is built from TRBV6-5 and TRBJ1-2; the D is unclear. This CDR3 is built from 12 residues. Deletions cut 6 bases from V and 0 bases from J, with 5 bases between. The germline V gene encodes CDR1 MNHEY and CDR2 SVGAGI. CDR3: CASRDSNYGYTF. The CDR3 DNA follows: TGTGCCAGCAGAGACTCTAACTATGGCTACACCTTC.

A word on this clonotype: Its ends do not fully match the called genes, so a read error is possible. The chain carries TRBV6-1 and TRBJ2-6; D gene ambiguous. Germline assignment: CDR1 MNHNS and CDR2 SASEGT. The CDR3 is made up of 13 amino acids. CDR3 in amino acids: CASSAVTSDKQYF. For the CDR3, the DNA is TGTGCCAGCAGTGCTGTGACCAGCGATAAGCAGTATTTC.

This clonotype was observed a few times. The V gene is TRBV6-1, the J gene TRBJ2-5; 7 bases fit TRBD1. Germline V lookup: CDR1 MNHNS, CDR2 SASEGT. This CDR3 contains 14 residues. The ends lost 7 bases at V and 2 bases at J; junction bases unmatched: 7. In DNA, the CDR3 is TGTGCCAGCACTAAGACGGGACAGCAAGAGACCCAGTACTTC. Translated, it gives CASTKTGQQETQYF.

This clonotype was counted a single time. The CDR3 protein is CASGHDGGRDTETQYF. CDR3 bases: TGTGCCAGCGGGCACGACGGGGGGAGAGACACAGAGACCCAGTACTTC. The V and J genes are TRBV11-2 and TRBJ2-5; 7 bases are shared with TRBD2. This CDR3 is built from 16 residues. Germline V CDR1 and CDR2: SGHAT, FQNNGV. After removal of 8 bases from V and 4 bases from J, the junction contained 16 bases not matched to a gene.

There are many counts of this clonotype. In DNA, the CDR3 is TGTGCCAGCAGTTTAGGTCAACTACCTACCGGGGAGCTGTTTTTT. This gives the protein CASSLGQLPTGELFF. The rearrangement links TRBV12-3 or TRBV12-4 to TRBJ2-2; D not resolved. The CDR3 is 15 residues long. The V and J ends lost 1 base and 5 bases respectively, with 11 bases between them.

The rearrangement uses TRBV29-1 and TRBJ1-1; possibly TRBD1 for D (5 bases). Germline V lookup: CDR1 SQVTM, CDR2 ANQGSEA. The CDR3 spans 15 residues. V shed 7 bases and J shed 4 bases, with 22 bases lying between them. CDR3 coding DNA: TGCAGCGGCCGGTCCTCTCCCCGGGGGGGCACTGAAGCTTTCTTT. Its translation is CSGRSSPRGGTEAFF.

A word on this clonotype: An end of the junction does not agree with germline; a read error may underlie this. The J gene is TRBJ2-4, the V gene TRBV27; D is perhaps TRBD2 (6 bases). In germline, CDR1 is MNHEY, CDR2 SMNVEV (reference sequence). CDR3 length: 14 amino acids. CDR3 loop: CASSSGGGPDTQYF. The DNA for the CDR3 is TGTGCCAGCAGTTCCGGGGGTGGGCCAGATACCCAGTATTTC.

Concerning this clonotype: At one of its ends the junction is not consistent with the germline gene, which may arise from a read error. The gene calls are TRBV27 and TRBJ2-4, with D perhaps being TRBD1 or TRBD2 (5 bases each). The CDR3 length is 15 residues. From germline, CDR1 is MNHEY and CDR2 SMNVEV (reference sequence). The CDR3 nucleotides read TGTGGCAGCGGCACGGGGCTGCGAGACACAGATATTCAGTACTTC. Protein sequence: CGSGTGLRDTDIQYF.

This clonotype was recorded at least ten times. V usage is TRBV9 and J usage is TRBJ2-5; TRBD1 is a possible D gene (6 bases). The ends were cut back, 0 bases at V and 4 bases at J, with 16 bases in the middle. Germline V lookup: CDR1 SGDLS, CDR2 YYNGEE. The CDR3 is 16 residues long. CDR3 in amino acids: CASSVGQALLLETQYF. The CDR3 DNA sequence: TGTGCCAGCAGCGTAGGACAGGCTCTTCTATTAGAGACCCAGTACTTC.

With respect to this clonotype: One end of the junction does not line up with germline, which may come from a read error. The rearrangement links TRBV6-1 to TRBJ2-3, with a weak D call TRBD2 (6 bases). The germline CDR1 and CDR2 sequences are MNHNS and SASEGT. The CDR3 contains 15 residues. DNA for the CDR3: TGTGCCAGGGGACTCCAGGCCGTGAGCCCCGGTACGCTGTATTTT. Its translation: CARGLQAVSPGTLYF.

This rearrangement joins TRBV5-3 to TRBJ2-2; D is uncertain. TRBV5-3 is an open reading frame, and its role is uncertain. The V gene lost 3 bases and the J gene lost 6 bases, with 9 bases spanning the gap. There are 13 residues in the CDR3. The CDR3 bases are TGTGCCAGAAGCTCCCCGTTGGCCGGGGAGCTGTTTTTT. It encodes CARSSPLAGELFF.

The rearrangement links TRBV6-1 to TRBJ2-5; the D call may be TRBD1 or TRBD2 (7 bases each). There are 15 residues in the CDR3. Per the germline V gene, CDR1 is MNHNS and CDR2 is SASEGT. Trimming removed 9 bases at V and 11 bases at J, with 28 bases between. CDR3 protein: CARGEGGGGQDTQYF. In nucleotides, the CDR3 is TGTGCCAGGGGTGAAGGGGGCGGGGGCCAAGATACGCAGTACTTC.

As for this clonotype: At one end, the junction sequence differs from germline, possibly due to a read error. The chain combines TRBV24-1 with TRBJ2-5; the D is unclear. The CDR3 has 15 residues. CDR1 and CDR2 from the germline V gene are KGHDR and SFDVKD. The CDR3 bases are TGTACCACCAGTGATCCCACATATTCTCAAGAGACCCAGTACTTC. Amino acids: CTTSDPTYSQETQYF.